This passage covers 29 T cell receptor beta chains from one sample sequenced in a study of neurological immune-mediated disorders. TCRdb re-analysed the 5' RACE reads in MiXCR, keeping a single row per CDR3 protein. The table records approximately 60,000 distinct CDR3 sequences, around 3.4% of them present only once. Sequenced: PBMCs. These receptors all stem from a woman aged 25 to 39 with multiple sclerosis.

Many counts were recorded for this clonotype. CDR3 amino acids: CASSPQGGIAGAFYEQYF. The CDR3 DNA sequence: TGTGCCAGCAGCCCTCAGGGGGGTATAGCGGGAGCCTTCTACGAGCAGTACTTC. The V call is TRBV7-2, the J call TRBJ2-7; 9 bases map to TRBD2. Germline V gene data show CDR1 as SGHTA and CDR2 as FQGNSA. The V and J ends lost 5 bases and 3 bases, in that order; junction bases with no gene match: 17. The CDR3 length is 18 residues.

This clonotype has ten or more counts. The chain links TRBV7-8 to TRBJ2-3; 8 bases are shared with TRBD2. The germline V gene encodes CDR1 SGHVS and CDR2 FQNEAQ. J gave up 4 bases and V 2 bases, and 5 bases lay outside the gene matches. This CDR3 has 15 residues. The CDR3 DNA follows: TGTGCCAGCAGCTTAACCGGGGGGGGGCCAGATACGCAGTATTTT. Protein product: CASSLTGGGPDTQYF.

This clonotype was counted only a few times. The genes are TRBV6-5 and TRBJ2-3; 8 nucleotides match TRBD2. The ends lost 7 bases at V and 4 bases at J; junction bases unmatched: 13. The germline V gene encodes CDR1 MNHEY and CDR2 SVGAGI. This CDR3 spans 16 amino acids. CDR3 in amino acids: CASTFTAGVGSDTQYF. In DNA form, the CDR3 reads TGTGCCAGCACATTCACAGCGGGAGTCGGTTCAGATACGCAGTATTTT.

This clonotype has more than one count but fewer than ten. CDR3 in DNA: TGCAGTGCCCCGGAGGGGGGACAAAACTACGAGCAGTACTTC. Translation: CSAPEGGQNYEQYF. The chain has TRBV20-1 and TRBJ2-7, with D perhaps TRBD1 or TRBD2 (6 bases each). The CDR3 has 14 amino acids. The V end lost 6 bases, the J end lost 3 bases, and 18 bases lay between the germline ends. Per the germline V gene, CDR1 is DFQATT and CDR2 is SNEGSKA (reference sequence).

This clonotype was observed many times. The chain employs TRBV5-4 and TRBJ2-1, with D possibly matching TRBD2 (6 bases). V lost 4 bases to trimming and J lost 4 bases, with 21 bases between them. Germline values: CDR1 SGHNT, CDR2 YYREEE (reference sequence). This CDR3 is 17 amino acids long. The chain's CDR3 is CASSRGPTSRPYNEQFF. DNA of the CDR3: TGTGCCAGCAGCCGTGGCCCGACTAGTCGTCCGTACAATGAGCAGTTCTTC.

This clonotype was observed many times. The chain couples TRBV7-2 to TRBJ2-1, with D possibly TRBD2 on 5 matching bases. The CDR3 consists of 14 residues. The V end lost 6 bases, the J end lost 5 bases, and 14 bases lay between the germline ends. Germline CDR1 SGHTA, CDR2 FQGNSA. CDR3 nucleotides: TGTGCCAGCAGAAAGAGGGCCATCAACAATGAGCAGTTCTTC. It is translated as CASRKRAINNEQFF.

Notes on this clonotype: A junction end diverges from the germline sequence, so it may reflect a read error. This chain links TRBV18 with TRBJ1-2, with D maybe TRBD1 (6 bases). The CDR3 totals 15 residues. From germline, CDR1 is KGHSH and CDR2 LQKENI. In DNA, the CDR3 is TGTGCCAGCTCACCGTCGGACAGCCTCCTCTATGGCTACAACTTC. As protein: CASSPSDSLLYGYNF. The full variable domain, completed using reference TRBV18 and TRBJ1-2, is NAGVMQNPRHLVRRRGQEARLRCSPMKGHSHVYWYRQLPEEGLKFMVYLQKENIIDESGMPKERFSAEFPKEGPSILRIQQVVRGDSAAYFCASSPSDSLLYGYNFGSGTRLTVV.

This clonotype was detected ten times or more. The chain is built from TRBV12-3 or TRBV12-4 and TRBJ2-5, with 7 bases lining up with TRBD1. Losses at the gene ends were 3 bases for V and 4 bases for J; bases not matched to a gene: 11. The CDR3 extends over 16 amino acids. The chain's CDR3 is CASSFRSRGTGETQYF. CDR3 nucleotide sequence: TGTGCCAGCAGTTTTCGGTCCAGGGGGACGGGAGAGACCCAGTACTTC.

Notes on this clonotype: This may stem from a read error, because a much larger clone lies one nucleotide away. The V call is TRBV3-1, the J call TRBJ2-5; no reliable D call. The CDR3 contains 10 residues. Trimming cost V 7 bases and J 2 bases, with 2 bases left between them. Germline loops: CDR1 LGHDT, CDR2 YNNKEL (reference sequence). The CDR3, as DNA: TGTGCCAGCACGCAAGAGACCCAGTACTTC. Its protein is CASTQETQYF.

The sample holds many counts of this clonotype. The CDR3 sequence: CASKEVAKNIQYF. The CDR3, as DNA: TGTGCCAGCAAAGAGGTCGCCAAAAACATTCAGTACTTC. The chain combines TRBV12-3 or TRBV12-4 with TRBJ2-4; no clear D. The V gene lost 7 bases and the J gene lost 1 base, with 8 bases spanning the gap. The CDR3 sequence is 13 residues long.

The sample holds many counts of this clonotype. The rearrangement joins TRBV6-6 to TRBJ2-1, with D tentatively TRBD1 or TRBD2 (9 bases each). This CDR3 is built from 15 residues. Germline V gene sequence: CDR1 MNHNY, CDR2 SVGAGI (reference sequence). The V end was cut by 9 bases, the J end by 15 bases, with 30 bases between. The CDR3 is CASLTGGELAGVWFF. Here the CDR3 DNA reads TGTGCCAGTCTAACAGGGGGCGAATTAGCGGGAGTTTGGTTCTTC.

This clonotype showed up many times. This CDR3 fails to terminate in the conserved phenylalanine or tryptophan, so it likely reflects a read error. Because the CDR3's place on the DNA is in doubt, the DNA is left out and the CDR3 is given as listed by TCRdb. The V call is TRBV20-1, the J call TRBJ2-7. Termini included, the CDR3 measures 9 amino acids. Germline CDR1 and CDR2: DFQATT and SNEGSKA (reference sequence). This CDR3 reads CSASRQYFI.

This clonotype was seen many times. The chain has TRBV11-2 and TRBJ1-2; D call uncertain. Trimming pared 4 bases from V and 0 bases from J, leaving 12 bases between. CDR1 SGHAT and CDR2 FQNNGV come from the germline V gene. This CDR3 has 15 residues. The CDR3 region has the DNA TGTGCCAGCAGCTCCGGGAAGGGCCCTAACTATGGCTACACCTTC. Translating it yields CASSSGKGPNYGYTF.

Turning to this clonotype: One end of the junction does not line up with germline, which may come from a read error. The rearrangement links TRBV29-1 to TRBJ2-5; D gene ambiguous. The CDR3 consists of 12 residues. Per germline, CDR1 SQVTM and CDR2 ANQGSEA. In DNA, the CDR3 is TGCAGCGTTGAAGATCGCGTTTCACTAAGAGACTTC. This sequence encodes CSVEDRVSLRDF.

This clonotype was recorded many times. V gene TRBV12-3 or TRBV12-4 combines with J gene TRBJ2-2, with D possibly being TRBD1 (5 bases). The CDR3 covers 13 residues. The V gene lost 7 bases and the J gene lost 6 bases, with 12 bases spanning the gap. CDR3 region: CASNVVGPGELFF. In nucleotides, the CDR3 is TGTGCCAGCAACGTAGTGGGGCCCGGGGAGCTGTTTTTT.

This clonotype has at least ten counts. This chain connects TRBV20-1 to TRBJ2-5; unclear D gene. Between the trimmed V and J ends, which lost 0 bases and 4 bases, there was a span of 6 bases. Per the germline V gene, CDR1 is DFQATT and CDR2 is SNEGSKA (reference sequence). The CDR3 contains 12 residues. The CDR3 region is CSARESGETQYF. The DNA for the CDR3 is TGCAGTGCTAGAGAATCAGGAGAGACCCAGTACTTC.

This clonotype showed up many times. A much larger clone lies a single base off, so this may be a read error. V usage is TRBV10-3 and J usage is TRBJ2-3, with D maybe TRBD1 (5 bases). The V gene's germline CDR1 is ENHRY and CDR2 SYGVKD. This CDR3 region has 12 residues. V was cut by 10 bases and J by 5 bases, with 13 bases left in between. The CDR3 DNA sequence: TGTGCCACTGGAAAGGGGCTAGATACGCAGTATTTT. Amino acids: CATGKGLDTQYF.

This clonotype was counted ten times or more. The chain recombines TRBV5-1 with TRBJ2-4; 10 nucleotides agree with TRBD2. This CDR3 contains 15 residues. Germline V lookup: CDR1 SGHRS, CDR2 YFSETQ. With 0 bases clipped from V and 8 bases from J, the junction kept 5 bases outside the gene matches. CDR3 sequence reads: CASSLVKREGDIQYF. CDR3 nucleotide sequence: TGCGCCAGCAGCTTGGTGAAGCGGGAGGGTGACATTCAGTACTTC.

This clonotype was seen at least ten times. J is TRBJ2-5 and V is TRBV6-5; D may be TRBD1 or TRBD2 (5 bases each). The CDR3 has 14 amino acids. V was cut by 5 bases and J by 5 bases, with 15 bases left in between. Germline loops: CDR1 MNHEY, CDR2 SVGAGI. The CDR3 coding sequence is TGTGCCAGCAGTAGGGACCAGTATCAGGAGACCCAGTACTTC. Translation gives CASSRDQYQETQYF.

To note about this clonotype: At one boundary the junction diverges from the germline segment, which might be a read error. J is TRBJ1-5 and V is TRBV20-1; D is uncertain. Germline CDR1 DFQATT, CDR2 SNEGSKA (reference sequence). This CDR3 is built from 15 residues. The CDR3 DNA follows: TGCAGTGCTAGAGCCACCCACCTTTTAAATCAGCCCCAGAATTTT. Its protein is CSARATHLLNQPQNF.

In its sample, this clonotype was seen many times. The rearrangement links TRBV20-1 to TRBJ1-2; D not resolved. Germline V gene lookup returns CDR1 DFQATT and CDR2 SNEGSKA (reference sequence). The CDR3 contains 12 residues. V was cut by 1 base and J by 5 bases, with 8 bases left in between. The CDR3 protein is CSARGADYGYTF. Written as DNA, the CDR3 is TGCAGTGCTAGAGGGGCAGATTATGGCTACACCTTC.

This clonotype was observed at least ten times. This sequence joins TRBV6-5 and TRBJ1-5, with 7 nucleotides matching TRBD1. The germline gives CDR1 MNHEY, CDR2 SVGAGI. CDR3 length: 14 amino acids. The V gene end was trimmed by 10 bases and the J gene end by 0 bases; junction bases not matched to a gene: 6. In DNA form, the CDR3 reads TGTGCCACTAGACAGGGCGGTAGCAATCAGCCCCAGCATTTT. Protein sequence: CATRQGGSNQPQHF.

As for this clonotype: A clone one base away is much larger, so this may be a read error. V usage is TRBV4-3 and J usage is TRBJ2-7; no definite D call. CDR1 and CDR2 from the germline V gene are LGHNA and YSLEER. This CDR3 is built from 13 residues. V shed 4 bases and J shed 5 bases, with 12 bases lying between them. The CDR3 coding sequence is TGCGCCAGCAGCCCCAAATTGGGGAACGAGCAGTACTTC. It specifies CASSPKLGNEQYF.

The sample holds many counts of this clonotype. The chain links TRBV5-6 to TRBJ2-7, with D possibly being TRBD1 or TRBD2 (5 bases each). The CDR3 runs to 12 residues. V lost 1 base to trimming and J lost 7 bases, with 9 bases between them. Germline V gives CDR1 SGHDT, CDR2 YYEEEE. CDR3 loop: CASSLLWGEQYF. The DNA for the CDR3 is TGTGCCAGCAGCTTGTTATGGGGGGAGCAGTACTTC.

Notes on this clonotype: A read error may produce the germline difference seen at one junction end. This rearrangement joins TRBV3-1 to TRBJ1-5; D ambiguous. This CDR3 is built from 13 residues. Germline CDR1 LGHDT, CDR2 YNNKEL (reference sequence). CDR3 residues: CASSPSGNQSQHF. In nucleotides, the CDR3 is TGTGCCAGCAGCCCTTCCGGGAATCAGTCCCAGCATTTT.

The sample holds many counts of this clonotype. The rearrangement links TRBV7-2 to TRBJ1-1; possibly TRBD1 for D (6 bases). Between the trimmed V and J ends, which lost 7 bases and 3 bases, there was a span of 15 bases. Germline V gene data show CDR1 as SGHTA and CDR2 as FQGNSA. The CDR3 spans 14 residues. As DNA, the CDR3 is TGTGCCAGCACCCCACAGGGTTATGACACTGAAGCTTTCTTT. As protein: CASTPQGYDTEAFF.

This clonotype was picked up many times. The rearrangement joins TRBV12-3 or TRBV12-4 to TRBJ2-1; D is possibly TRBD2 (7 bases). Trimming took 7 bases from V and 9 from J, leaving 31 bases between them. This CDR3 has 18 amino acids. For the CDR3, the DNA is TGTGCCAGCACTTCATTCACACGAGCGGGAAGAGGGGGTGGTGAGCAGTTCTTC. Amino acid sequence: CASTSFTRAGRGGGEQFF.

This clonotype occurred a few times. One base away lies a much larger clone, so this may be a sequencing read error. Because it lacks the conserved phenylalanine or tryptophan at the end, this CDR3 is likely a read error. The chain recombines TRBV5-1 with TRBJ2-7, with D tentatively TRBD2 (5 bases). The CDR3 is 15 amino acids. V gave up 0 bases and J gave up 2 bases, with 12 bases separating them. Germline V CDR1 and CDR2: SGHRS, YFSETQ. CDR3 region: CASSLAGMGAYEQYY. CDR3 nucleotides: TGCGCCAGCAGCTTGGCGGGGATGGGCGCCTACGAGCAGTACTAC.

This clonotype was counted many times. The V and J genes are TRBV27 and TRBJ2-7; TRBD1 is a possible D gene (6 bases). The V and J ends lost 6 bases and 0 bases respectively, with 9 bases between them. Looked up from germline, CDR1 is MNHEY and CDR2 is SMNVEV (reference sequence). The CDR3 spans 13 residues. CDR3 amino acids: CASREQGSYEQYF. The CDR3 DNA sequence: TGTGCCAGCAGGGAACAGGGCTCCTACGAGCAGTACTTC.